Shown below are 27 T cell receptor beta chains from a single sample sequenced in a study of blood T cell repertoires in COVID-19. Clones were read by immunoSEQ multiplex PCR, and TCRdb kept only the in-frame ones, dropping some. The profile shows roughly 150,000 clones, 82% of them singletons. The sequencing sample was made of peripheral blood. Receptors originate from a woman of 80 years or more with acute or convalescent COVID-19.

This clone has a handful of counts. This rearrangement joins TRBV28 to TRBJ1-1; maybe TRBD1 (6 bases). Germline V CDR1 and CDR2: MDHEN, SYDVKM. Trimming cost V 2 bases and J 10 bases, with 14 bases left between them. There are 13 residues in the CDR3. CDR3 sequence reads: CASSLQSGEGAFF. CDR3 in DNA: TGTGCCAGCAGTTTACAGTCAGGGGAGGGAGCTTTCTTT.

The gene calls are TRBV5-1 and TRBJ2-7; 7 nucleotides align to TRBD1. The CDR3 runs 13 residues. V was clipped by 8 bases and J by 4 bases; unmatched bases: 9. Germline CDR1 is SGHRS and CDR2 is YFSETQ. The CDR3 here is CASSYGTAYEQYF. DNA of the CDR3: TGCGCCAGTTCGTACGGGACAGCTTACGAGCAGTACTTC.

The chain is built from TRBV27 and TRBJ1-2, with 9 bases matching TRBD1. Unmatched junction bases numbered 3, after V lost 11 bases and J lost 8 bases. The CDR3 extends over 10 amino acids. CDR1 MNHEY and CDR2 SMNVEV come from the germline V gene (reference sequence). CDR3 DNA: TGTGCCGGACAGGGGAAAGGCTACACCTTC. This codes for CAGQGKGYTF.

The CDR3 here is CASRAPGARGPQHF. DNA for the CDR3: TGTGCCAGCAGAGCTCCAGGGGCCCGCGGGCCCCAGCATTTT. This sequence joins TRBV25-1 and TRBJ1-5; a weak D match, TRBD1 (6 bases). The V and J ends lost 6 bases and 9 bases respectively, with 18 bases between them. Germline lookup yields CDR1 MGHDK and CDR2 SYGVNS. This CDR3 has 14 residues.

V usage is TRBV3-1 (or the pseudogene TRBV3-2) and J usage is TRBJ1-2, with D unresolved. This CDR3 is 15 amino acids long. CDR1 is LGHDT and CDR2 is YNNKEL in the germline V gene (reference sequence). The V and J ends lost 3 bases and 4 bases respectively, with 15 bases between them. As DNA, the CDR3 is TGTGCCAGCAGCCAGAGGAGGGTATTCTTCTATGGCTACACCTTC. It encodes CASSQRRVFFYGYTF.

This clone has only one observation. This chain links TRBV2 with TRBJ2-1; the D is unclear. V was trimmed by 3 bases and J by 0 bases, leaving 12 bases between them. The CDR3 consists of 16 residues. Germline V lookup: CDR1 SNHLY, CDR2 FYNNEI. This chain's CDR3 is CASSDFDWSSYNEQFF. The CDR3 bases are TGTGCCAGCAGTGATTTCGACTGGAGCTCCTACAATGAGCAGTTCTTC.

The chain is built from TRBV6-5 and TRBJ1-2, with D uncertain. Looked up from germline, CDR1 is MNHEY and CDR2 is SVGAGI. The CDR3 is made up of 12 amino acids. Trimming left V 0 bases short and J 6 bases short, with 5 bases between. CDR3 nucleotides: TGTGCCAGCAGTTACTCAGGAGATGGCTACACCTTC. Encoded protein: CASSYSGDGYTF.

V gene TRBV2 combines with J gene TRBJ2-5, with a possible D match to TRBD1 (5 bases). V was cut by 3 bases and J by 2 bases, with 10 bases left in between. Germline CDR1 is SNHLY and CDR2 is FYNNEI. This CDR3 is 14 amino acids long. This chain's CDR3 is CASSDGRGQETQYF. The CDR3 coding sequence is TGTGCCAGCAGTGATGGTAGGGGTCAAGAGACCCAGTACTTC. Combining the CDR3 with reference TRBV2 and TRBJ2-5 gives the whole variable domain EPEVTQTPSHQVTQMGQEVILRCVPISNHLYFYWYRQILGQKVEFLVSFYNNEISEKSEIFDDQFSVERPDGSNFTLKIRSTKLEDSAMYFCASSDGRGQETQYFGPGTRLLVL.

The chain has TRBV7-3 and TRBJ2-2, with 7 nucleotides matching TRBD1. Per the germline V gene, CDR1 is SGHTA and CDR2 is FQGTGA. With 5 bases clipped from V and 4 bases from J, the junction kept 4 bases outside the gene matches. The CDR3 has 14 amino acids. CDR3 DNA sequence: TGTGCCAGCAGCCCCAGGGGGACCACCGGGGAGCTGTTTTTT. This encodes CASSPRGTTGELFF. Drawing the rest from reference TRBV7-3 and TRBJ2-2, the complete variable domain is GAGVSQTPSNKVTEKGKYVELRCDPISGHTALYWYRQSLGQGPEFLIYFQGTGAADDSGLPNDRFFAVRPEGSVSTLKIQRTERGDSAVYLCASSPRGTTGELFFGEGSRLTVL.

The CDR3 DNA reads as TGTGCCAGCAGCCAAGCGCGGACTAGACAGGAGACCCAGTACTTC. Protein product: CASSQARTRQETQYF. The chain couples TRBV3-1 (or the pseudogene TRBV3-2) to TRBJ2-5; 7 bases fit TRBD2. V trimming: 1 base; J trimming: 5 bases; junction bases outside the gene matches: 7. The CDR3 runs 15 residues. The germline CDR1 and CDR2 sequences are LGHDT and YNNKEL (reference sequence).

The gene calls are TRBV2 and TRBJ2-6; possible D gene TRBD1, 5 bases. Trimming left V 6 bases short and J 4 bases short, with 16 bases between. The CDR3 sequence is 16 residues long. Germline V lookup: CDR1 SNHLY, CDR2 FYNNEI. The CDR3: CASRRHGAPGANVLTF. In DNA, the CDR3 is TGTGCCAGCAGGCGACATGGGGCGCCGGGGGCCAACGTCCTGACTTTC.

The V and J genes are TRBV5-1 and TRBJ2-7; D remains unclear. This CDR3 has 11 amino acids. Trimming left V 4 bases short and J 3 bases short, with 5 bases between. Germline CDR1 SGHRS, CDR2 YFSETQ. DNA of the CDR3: TGCGCCAGCAGCAACAGCTACGAGCAGTACTTC. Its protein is CASSNSYEQYF.

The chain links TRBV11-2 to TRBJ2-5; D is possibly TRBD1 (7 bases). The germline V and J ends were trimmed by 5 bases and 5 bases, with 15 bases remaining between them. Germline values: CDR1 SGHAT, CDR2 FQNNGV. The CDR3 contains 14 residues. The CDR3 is CASSPQGGRETQYF. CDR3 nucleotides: TGTGCCAGCAGCCCTCAGGGGGGCAGGGAGACCCAGTACTTC.

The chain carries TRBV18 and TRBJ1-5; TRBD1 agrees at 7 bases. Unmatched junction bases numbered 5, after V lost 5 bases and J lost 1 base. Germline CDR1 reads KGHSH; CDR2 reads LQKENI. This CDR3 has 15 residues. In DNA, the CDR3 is TGTGCCAGCTCAACAACAGGGGCCAGCAATCAGCCCCAGCATTTT. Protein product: CASSTTGASNQPQHF.

The CDR3 spells CATSDSGTGYEQYF. Written as DNA, the CDR3 is TGTGCCACCAGTGATTCCGGGACAGGCTACGAGCAGTACTTC. The V gene is TRBV24-1, the J gene TRBJ2-7; 8 bases map to TRBD1. Germline CDR1 KGHDR, CDR2 SFDVKD. Trimming removed 2 bases from V and 3 bases from J; junction bases left unmatched: 2. This CDR3 comprises 14 residues.

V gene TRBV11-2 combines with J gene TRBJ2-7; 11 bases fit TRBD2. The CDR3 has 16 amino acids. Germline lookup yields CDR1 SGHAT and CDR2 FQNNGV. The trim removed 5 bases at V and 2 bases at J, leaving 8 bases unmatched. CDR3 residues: CASSASYSGRAYEQYF. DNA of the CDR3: TGTGCCAGCAGCGCCTCCTATAGCGGGAGGGCCTACGAGCAGTACTTC.

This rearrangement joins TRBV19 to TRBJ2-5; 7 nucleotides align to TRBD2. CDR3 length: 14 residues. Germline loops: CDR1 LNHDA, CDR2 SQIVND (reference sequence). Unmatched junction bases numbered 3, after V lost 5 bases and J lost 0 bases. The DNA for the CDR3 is TGTGCCAGTAGTCCCGGGGGGAACCAAGAGACCCAGTACTTC. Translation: CASSPGGNQETQYF.

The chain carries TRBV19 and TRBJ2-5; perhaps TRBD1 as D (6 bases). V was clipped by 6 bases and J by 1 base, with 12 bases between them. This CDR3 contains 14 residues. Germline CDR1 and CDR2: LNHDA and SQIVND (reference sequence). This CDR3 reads CASRGHFSQETQYF. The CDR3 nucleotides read TGTGCCAGTAGGGGACACTTTAGCCAAGAGACCCAGTACTTC. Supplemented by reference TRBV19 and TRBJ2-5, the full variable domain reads DGGITQSPKYLFRKEGQNVTLSCEQNLNHDAMYWYRQDPGQGLRLIYYSQIVNDFQKGDIAEGYSVSREKKESFPLTVTSAQKNPTAFYLCASRGHFSQETQYFGPGTRLLVL.

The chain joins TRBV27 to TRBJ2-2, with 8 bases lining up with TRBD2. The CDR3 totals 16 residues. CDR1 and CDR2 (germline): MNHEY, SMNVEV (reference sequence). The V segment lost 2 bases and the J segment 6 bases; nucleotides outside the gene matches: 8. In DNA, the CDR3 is TGTGCCAGCAGTTTAATCAGCGGGAGAATCCCCGGGGAGCTGTTTTTT. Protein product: CASSLISGRIPGELFF.

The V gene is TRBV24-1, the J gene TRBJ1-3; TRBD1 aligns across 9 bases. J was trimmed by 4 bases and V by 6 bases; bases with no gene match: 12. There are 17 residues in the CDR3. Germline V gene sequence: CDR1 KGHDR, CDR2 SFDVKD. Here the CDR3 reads CATSMTGGEGVGNTIYF. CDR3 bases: TGTGCCACCAGTATGACAGGGGGTGAGGGTGTCGGAAACACCATATATTTT.

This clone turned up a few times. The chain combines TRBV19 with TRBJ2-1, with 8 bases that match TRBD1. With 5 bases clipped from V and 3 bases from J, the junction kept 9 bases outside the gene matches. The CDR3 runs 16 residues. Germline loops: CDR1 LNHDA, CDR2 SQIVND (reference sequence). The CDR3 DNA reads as TGTGCCAGTAGTGCCGGACAGGGTTATGGCTACAATGAGCAGTTCTTC. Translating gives CASSAGQGYGYNEQFF.

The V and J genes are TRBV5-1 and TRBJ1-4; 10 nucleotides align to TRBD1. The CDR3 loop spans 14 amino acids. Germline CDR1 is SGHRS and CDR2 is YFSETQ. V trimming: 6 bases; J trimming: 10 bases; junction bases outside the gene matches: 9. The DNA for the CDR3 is TGCGCCAGCAACGTAGGACAGGGGGGAGGAAAACTGTTTTTT. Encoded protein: CASNVGQGGGKLFF. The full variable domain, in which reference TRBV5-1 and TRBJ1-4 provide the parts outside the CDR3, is KAGVTQTPRYLIKTRGQQVTLSCSPISGHRSVSWYQQTPGQGLQFLFEYFSETQRNKGNFPGRFSGRQFSNSRSEMNVSTLELGDSALYLCASNVGQGGGKLFFGSGTQLSVL.

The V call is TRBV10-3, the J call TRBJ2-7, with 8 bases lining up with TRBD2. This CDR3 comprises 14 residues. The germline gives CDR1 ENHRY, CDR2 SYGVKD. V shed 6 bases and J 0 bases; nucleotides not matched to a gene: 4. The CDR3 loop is CAISEAGGSYEQYF. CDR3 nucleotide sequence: TGTGCCATCAGCGAGGCGGGGGGCTCCTACGAGCAGTACTTC.

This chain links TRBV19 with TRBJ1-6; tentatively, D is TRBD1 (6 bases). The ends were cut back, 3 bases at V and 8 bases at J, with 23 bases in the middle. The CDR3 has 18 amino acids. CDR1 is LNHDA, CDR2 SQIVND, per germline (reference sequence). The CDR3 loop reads CASSIVGVGAGFHSPLHF. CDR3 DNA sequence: TGTGCCAGTAGTATTGTCGGGGTGGGGGCCGGCTTCCATTCACCCCTCCACTTT.

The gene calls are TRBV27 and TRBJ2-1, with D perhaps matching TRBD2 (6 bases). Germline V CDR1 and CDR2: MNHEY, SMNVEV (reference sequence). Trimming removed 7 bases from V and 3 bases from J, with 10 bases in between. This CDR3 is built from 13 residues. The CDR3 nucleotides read TGTGCCAGCATTAGGCGGGGCTACAATGAGCAGTTCTTC. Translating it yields CASIRRGYNEQFF.

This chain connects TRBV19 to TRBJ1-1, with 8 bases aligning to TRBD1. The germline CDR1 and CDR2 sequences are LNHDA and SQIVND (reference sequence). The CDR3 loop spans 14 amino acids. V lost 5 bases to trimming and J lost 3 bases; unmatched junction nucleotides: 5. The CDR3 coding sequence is TGTGCCAGTAGTTCGGACAGGGCTTACACTGAAGCTTTCTTT. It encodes CASSSDRAYTEAFF.

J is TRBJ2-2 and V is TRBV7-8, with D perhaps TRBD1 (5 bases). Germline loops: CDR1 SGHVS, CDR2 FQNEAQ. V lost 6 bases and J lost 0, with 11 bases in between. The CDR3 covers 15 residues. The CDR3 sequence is CASSRDSANTGELFF. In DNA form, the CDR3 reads TGTGCCAGCAGTCGCGACAGCGCGAACACCGGGGAGCTGTTTTTT.